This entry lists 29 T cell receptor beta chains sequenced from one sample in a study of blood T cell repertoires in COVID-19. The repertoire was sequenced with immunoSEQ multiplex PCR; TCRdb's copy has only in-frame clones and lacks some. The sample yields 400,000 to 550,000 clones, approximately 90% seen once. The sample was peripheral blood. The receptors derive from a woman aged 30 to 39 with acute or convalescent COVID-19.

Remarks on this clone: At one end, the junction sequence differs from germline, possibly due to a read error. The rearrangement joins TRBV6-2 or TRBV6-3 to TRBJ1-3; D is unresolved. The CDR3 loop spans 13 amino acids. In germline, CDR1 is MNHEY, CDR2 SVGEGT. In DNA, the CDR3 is TGTGCCAGCAGTTACTCCTCTGGAGACACCATATATTTT. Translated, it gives CASSYSSGDTIYF.

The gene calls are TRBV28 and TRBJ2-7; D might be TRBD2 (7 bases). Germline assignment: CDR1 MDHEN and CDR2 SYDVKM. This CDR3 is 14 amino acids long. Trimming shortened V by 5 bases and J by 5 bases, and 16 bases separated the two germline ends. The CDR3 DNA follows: TGTGCCAGCAGTGGCGGGGGCCACGGCGACGAGCAGTACTTC. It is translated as CASSGGGHGDEQYF. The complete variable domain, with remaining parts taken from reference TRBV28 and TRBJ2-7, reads DVKVTQSSRYLVKRTGEKVFLECVQDMDHENMFWYRQDPGLGLRLIYFSYDVKMKEKGDIPEGYSVSREKKERFSLILESASTNQTSMYLCASSGGGHGDEQYFGPGTRLTVT.

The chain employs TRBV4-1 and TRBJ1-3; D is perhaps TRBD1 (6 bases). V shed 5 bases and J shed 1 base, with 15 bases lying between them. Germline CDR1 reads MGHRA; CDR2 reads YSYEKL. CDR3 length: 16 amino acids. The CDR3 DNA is TGCGCCAGCAGCGGGCGGACAGACCTATCTGGAAACACCATATATTTT. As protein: CASSGRTDLSGNTIYF.

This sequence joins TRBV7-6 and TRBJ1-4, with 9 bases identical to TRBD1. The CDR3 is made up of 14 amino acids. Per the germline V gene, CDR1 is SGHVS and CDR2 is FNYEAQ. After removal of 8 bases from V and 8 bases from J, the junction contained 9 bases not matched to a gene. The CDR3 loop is CASRTGTGPEKLFF. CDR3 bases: TGTGCCAGCCGGACCGGGACAGGGCCCGAAAAACTGTTTTTT. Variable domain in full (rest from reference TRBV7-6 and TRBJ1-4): GAGVSQSPRYKVTKRGQDVALRCDPISGHVSLYWYRQALGQGPEFLTYFNYEAQQDKSGLPNDRFSAERPEGSISTLTIQRTEQRDSAMYRCASRTGTGPEKLFFGSGTQLSVL.

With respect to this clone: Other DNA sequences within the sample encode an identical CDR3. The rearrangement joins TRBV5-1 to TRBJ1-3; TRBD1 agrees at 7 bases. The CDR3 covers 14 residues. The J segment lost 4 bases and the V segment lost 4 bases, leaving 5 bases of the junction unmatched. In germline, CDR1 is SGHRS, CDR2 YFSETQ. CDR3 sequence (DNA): TGCGCCAGCAGCCTGACAGGGTCCGGAAACACCATATATTTT. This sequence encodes CASSLTGSGNTIYF.

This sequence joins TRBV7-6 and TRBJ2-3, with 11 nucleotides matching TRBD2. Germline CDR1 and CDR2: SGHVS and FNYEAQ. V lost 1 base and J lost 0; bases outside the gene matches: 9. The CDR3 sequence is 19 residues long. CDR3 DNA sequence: TGTGCCAGCAGCTTAGTGCTCCCCGGACTAGCGGGTAGCACAGATACGCAGTATTTT. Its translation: CASSLVLPGLAGSTDTQYF.

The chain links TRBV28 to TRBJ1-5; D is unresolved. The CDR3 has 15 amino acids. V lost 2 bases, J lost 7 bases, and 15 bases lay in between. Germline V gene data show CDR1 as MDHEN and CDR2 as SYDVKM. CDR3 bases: TGTGCCAGCAGTTTAGATCTGCGATCTGAACAGCCCCAGCATTTT. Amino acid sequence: CASSLDLRSEQPQHF.

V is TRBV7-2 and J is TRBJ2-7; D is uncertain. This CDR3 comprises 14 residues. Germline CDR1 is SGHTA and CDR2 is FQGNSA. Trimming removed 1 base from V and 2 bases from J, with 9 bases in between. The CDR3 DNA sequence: TGTGCCAGCAGCTTAGTCCCAATCACCTACGAGCAGTACTTC. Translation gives CASSLVPITYEQYF.

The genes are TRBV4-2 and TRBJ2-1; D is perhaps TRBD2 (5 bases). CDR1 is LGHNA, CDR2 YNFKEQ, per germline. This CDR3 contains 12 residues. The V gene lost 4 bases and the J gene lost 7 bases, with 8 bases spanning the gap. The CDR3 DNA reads TGTGCCAGCAGCCCAAGCGGTAATGAGCAGTTCTTC. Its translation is CASSPSGNEQFF.

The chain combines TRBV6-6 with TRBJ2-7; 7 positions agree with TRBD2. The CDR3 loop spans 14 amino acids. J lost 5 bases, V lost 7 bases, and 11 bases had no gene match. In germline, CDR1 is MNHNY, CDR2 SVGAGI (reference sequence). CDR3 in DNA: TGTGCCAGCATGTCGAGCGGGGCGGTGGACGAGCAGTACTTC. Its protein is CASMSSGAVDEQYF.

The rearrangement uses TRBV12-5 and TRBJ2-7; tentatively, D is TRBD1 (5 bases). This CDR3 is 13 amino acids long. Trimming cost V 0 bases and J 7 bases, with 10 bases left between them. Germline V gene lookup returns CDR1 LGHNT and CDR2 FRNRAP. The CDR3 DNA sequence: TGTGCTAGTGGTTTGGTACCAGGGCGGGAGCAGTACTTC. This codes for CASGLVPGREQYF.

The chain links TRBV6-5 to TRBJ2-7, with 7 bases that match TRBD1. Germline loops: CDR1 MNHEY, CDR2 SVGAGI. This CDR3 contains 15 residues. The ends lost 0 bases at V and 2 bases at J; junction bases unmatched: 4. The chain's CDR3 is CASSYSTGKPYEQYF. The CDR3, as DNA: TGTGCCAGCAGTTACTCGACAGGGAAGCCCTACGAGCAGTACTTC.

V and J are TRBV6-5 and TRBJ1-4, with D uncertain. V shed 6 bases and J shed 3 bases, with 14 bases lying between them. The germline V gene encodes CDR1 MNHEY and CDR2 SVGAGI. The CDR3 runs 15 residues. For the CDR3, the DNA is TGTGCCAGCAGAACCACCCCTGCAGCTAATGAAAAACTGTTTTTT. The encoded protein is CASRTTPAANEKLFF.

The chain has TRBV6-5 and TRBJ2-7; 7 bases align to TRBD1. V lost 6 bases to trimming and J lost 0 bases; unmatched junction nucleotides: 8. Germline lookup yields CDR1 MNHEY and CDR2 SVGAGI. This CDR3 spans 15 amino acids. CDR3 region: CASRNRDSFSYEQYF. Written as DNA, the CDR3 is TGTGCCAGCAGAAACCGGGACAGTTTCTCCTACGAGCAGTACTTC.

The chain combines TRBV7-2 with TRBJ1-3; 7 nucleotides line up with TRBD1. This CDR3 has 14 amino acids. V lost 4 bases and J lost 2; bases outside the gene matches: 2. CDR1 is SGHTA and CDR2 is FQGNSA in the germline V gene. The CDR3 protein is CASSSQGAGNTIYF. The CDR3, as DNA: TGTGCCAGCAGCTCCCAGGGGGCTGGAAACACCATATATTTT.

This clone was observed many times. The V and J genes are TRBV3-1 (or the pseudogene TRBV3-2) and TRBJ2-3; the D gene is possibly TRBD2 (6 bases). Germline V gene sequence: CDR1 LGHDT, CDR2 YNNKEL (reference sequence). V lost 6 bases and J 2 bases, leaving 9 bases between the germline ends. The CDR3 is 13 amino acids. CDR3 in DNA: TGTGCCAGCAGGGGACTTTACACAGATACGCAGTATTTT. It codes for CASRGLYTDTQYF.

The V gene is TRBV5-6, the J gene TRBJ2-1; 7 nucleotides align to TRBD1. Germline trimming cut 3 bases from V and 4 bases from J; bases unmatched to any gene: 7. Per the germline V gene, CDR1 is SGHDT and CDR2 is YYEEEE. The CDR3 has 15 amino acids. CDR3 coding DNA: TGTGCCAGCAGCTCAGACAGGGCGGATTACAATGAGCAGTTCTTC. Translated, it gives CASSSDRADYNEQFF.

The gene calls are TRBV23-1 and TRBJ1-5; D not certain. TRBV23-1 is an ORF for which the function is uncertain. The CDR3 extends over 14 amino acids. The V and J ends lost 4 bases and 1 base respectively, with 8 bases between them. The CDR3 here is CASSPPVSNQPQHF. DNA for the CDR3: TGCGCCAGCAGTCCCCCAGTCAGCAATCAGCCCCAGCATTTT.

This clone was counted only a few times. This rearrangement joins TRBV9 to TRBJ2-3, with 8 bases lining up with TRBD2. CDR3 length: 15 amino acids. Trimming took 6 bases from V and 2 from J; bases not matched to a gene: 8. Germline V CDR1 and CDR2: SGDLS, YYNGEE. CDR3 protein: CASTTSGGTTDTQYF. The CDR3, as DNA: TGTGCCAGCACTACAAGCGGGGGAACCACAGATACGCAGTATTTT. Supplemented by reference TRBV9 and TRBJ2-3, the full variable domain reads DSGVTQTPKHLITATGQRVTLRCSPRSGDLSVYWYQQSLDQGLQFLIQYYNGEERAKGNILERFSAQQFPDLHSELNLSSLELGDSALYFCASTTSGGTTDTQYFGPGTRLTVL.

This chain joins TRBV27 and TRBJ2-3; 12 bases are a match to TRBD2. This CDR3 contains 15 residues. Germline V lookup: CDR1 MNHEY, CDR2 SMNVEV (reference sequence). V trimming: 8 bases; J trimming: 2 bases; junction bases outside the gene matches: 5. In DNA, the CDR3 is TGTGCCAGCTGGGGGACTAGCGGGTACACAGATACGCAGTATTTT. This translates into CASWGTSGYTDTQYF.

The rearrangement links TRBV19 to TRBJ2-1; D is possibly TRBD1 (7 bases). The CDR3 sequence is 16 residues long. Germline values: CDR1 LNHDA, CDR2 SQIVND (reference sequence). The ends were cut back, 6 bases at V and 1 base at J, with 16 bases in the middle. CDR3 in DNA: TGTGCCAGTAGCAGGGCGGGACAGACATCCTACAATGAGCAGTTCTTC. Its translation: CASSRAGQTSYNEQFF.

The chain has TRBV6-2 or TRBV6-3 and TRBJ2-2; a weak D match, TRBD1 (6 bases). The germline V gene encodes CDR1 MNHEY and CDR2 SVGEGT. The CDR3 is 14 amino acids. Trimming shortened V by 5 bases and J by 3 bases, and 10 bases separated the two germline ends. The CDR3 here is CASSNRVDTGELFF. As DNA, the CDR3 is TGTGCCAGCAGTAACAGGGTTGACACCGGGGAGCTGTTTTTT.

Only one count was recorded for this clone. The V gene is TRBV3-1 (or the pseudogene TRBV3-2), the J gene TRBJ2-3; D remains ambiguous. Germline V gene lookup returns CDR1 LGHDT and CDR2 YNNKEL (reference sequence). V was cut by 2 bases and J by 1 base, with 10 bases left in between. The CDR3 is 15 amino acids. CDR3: CASSQFSPRTDTQYF. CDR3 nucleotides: TGTGCCAGCAGCCAATTTAGTCCCCGCACAGATACGCAGTATTTT.

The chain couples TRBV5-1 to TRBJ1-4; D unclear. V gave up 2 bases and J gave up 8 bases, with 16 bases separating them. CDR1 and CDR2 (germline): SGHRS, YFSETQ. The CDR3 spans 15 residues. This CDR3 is CASSFVQDSGEKLFF. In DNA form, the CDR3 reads TGCGCCAGCAGCTTTGTCCAGGATTCTGGGGAAAAACTGTTTTTT.

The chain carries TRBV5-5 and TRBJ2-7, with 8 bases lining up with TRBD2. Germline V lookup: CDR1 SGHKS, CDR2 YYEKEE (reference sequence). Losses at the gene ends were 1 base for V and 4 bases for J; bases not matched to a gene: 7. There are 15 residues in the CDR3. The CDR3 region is CASSLWPGGTYEQYF. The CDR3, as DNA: TGTGCCAGCAGCTTGTGGCCGGGGGGGACATACGAGCAGTACTTC.

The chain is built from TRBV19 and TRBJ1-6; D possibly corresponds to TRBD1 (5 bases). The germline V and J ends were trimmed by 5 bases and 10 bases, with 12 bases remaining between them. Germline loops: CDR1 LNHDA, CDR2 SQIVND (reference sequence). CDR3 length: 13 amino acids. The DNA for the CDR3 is TGTGCCAGTAGTGTTCAGGGTTGGTCACCCCTCCACTTT. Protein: CASSVQGWSPLHF.

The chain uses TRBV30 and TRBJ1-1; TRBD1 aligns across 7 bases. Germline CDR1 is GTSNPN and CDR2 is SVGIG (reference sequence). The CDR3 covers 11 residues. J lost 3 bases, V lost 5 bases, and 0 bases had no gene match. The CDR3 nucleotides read TGTGCCTGGCAGGGGGACACTGAAGCTTTCTTT. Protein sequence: CAWQGDTEAFF.

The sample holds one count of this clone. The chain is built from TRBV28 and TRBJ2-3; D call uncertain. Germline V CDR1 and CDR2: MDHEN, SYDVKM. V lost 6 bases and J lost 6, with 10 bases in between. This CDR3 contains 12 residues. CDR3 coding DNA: TGTGCCAGCAGCATCAATCGGGATACGCAGTATTTT. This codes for CASSINRDTQYF.

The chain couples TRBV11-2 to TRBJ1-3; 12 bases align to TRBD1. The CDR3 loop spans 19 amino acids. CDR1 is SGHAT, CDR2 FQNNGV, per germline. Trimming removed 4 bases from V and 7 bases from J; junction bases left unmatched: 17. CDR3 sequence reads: CASSSLSGTGGVFYNTIYF. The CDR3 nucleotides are TGTGCCAGCAGCTCTTTATCCGGGACAGGGGGCGTCTTCTACAACACCATATATTTT.